The clone carrying this TCR beta chain was recorded a few times. Its antigen is currently unknown. Sequencing used immunoSEQ multiplex PCR; TCRdb keeps in-frame clones, though not all of them. The sample carries more than 95,000 clones, 70% to 90% recorded once. These data come from a study of cytomegalovirus exposure and HLA in healthy donors. Study-level results: The study labeled 170 or so TCR beta chains cytomegalovirus-associated. As confirmed in vitro, a few CMV-associated chains were specific for CMV antigens. The TCR clusters that emerged in the first cohort tended, a later analysis found, to co-occur in the roughly 110 validation repertoires.

This CDR3 has 13 residues. Germline CDR1 is SGHTS and CDR2 is YDEGEE. The V segment lost 4 bases and the J segment 3 bases; nucleotides outside the gene matches: 3. The chain has TRBV5-8 and TRBJ2-7; 8 bases agree with TRBD1. This sequence was found in a woman aged 18-29 years in good health and CMV-seronegative. The sequencing sample was made of PBMCs. The CDR3, as DNA: TGTGCCAGCAGCGCGGACAGGGTCTACGAGCAGTACTTC. Amino acids: CASSADRVYEQYF. The whole variable domain, filled in from reference TRBV5-8 and TRBJ2-7, reads EAGVTQSPTHLIKTRGQQATLRCSPISGHTSVYWYQQALGLGLQFLLWYDEGEERNRGNFPPRFSGRQFPNYSSELNVNALELEDSALYLCASSADRVYEQYFGPGTRLTVT.